These T cell receptor beta chains were read from a single sample in a study of regulatory T cells in long-lasting Graves disease. TCRdb re-analysed the multiplex PCR reads in MiXCR, keeping a single row per CDR3 protein. This repertoire shows 350,000 to 500,000 distinct CDR3 sequences, about a sixth found once; its top ten account for approximately 11%. The same data also contributed to another study, on T cells in Graves' hyperthyroidism and ophthalmopathy.

The input for sequencing was peripheral blood mononuclear cells (PBMCs), taken at new diagnosis, from a patient treated with antithyroid drugs. The source of these receptors is a woman aged 25-40 years with Graves disease. The conserved cysteine and the conserved F or W are not part of the CDR3 here. Not every row has a clone size; where given, it reads once, few, many or a size class.

j_call cdr3_length clone_size v_call cdr3_aa
TRBJ1-4 15 NA TRBV19 ASSRQSSGTGVKKLF
TRBJ2-4 13 NA TRBV30 ASPGGGLAKNIQY
TRBJ1-6 13 many TRBV7-2 ASSLGHRDNSPLH
TRBJ1-2 15 many TRBV11-2 ASSPTPSRSANYGYT
TRBJ2-1 12 many TRBV10-1 ASSGSGRVHEQF
TRBJ2-7 9 few TRBV12-3/TRBV12-4 ASGPLYEQY
TRBJ2-7 12 many TRBV27 ASRLRSSLYEQY
TRBJ2-7 12 many TRBV18 ASSPDTRAYEQY
TRBJ2-2 11 NA TRBV6-2/TRBV6-3 ASSYGDPGELF
TRBJ1-2 8 few TRBV20-1 SARDYGYT
TRBJ1-4 15 many TRBV11-2 ASSKGQGTATNEKLF
TRBJ1-2 10 many TRBV29-1 SVEDRGISYT
TRBJ2-2 16 few TRBV19 ASSAWTAELLYTGELF
TRBJ2-5 12 many TRBV20-1 SAREPGPQETQY
TRBJ1-2 13 many TRBV6-2/TRBV6-3 ASSYNVGHFHGYT
TRBJ2-7 12 many TRBV20-1 SAREADTLYEQY
TRBJ2-5 10 NA TRBV20-1 SANPRGETQY
TRBJ1-2 12 NA TRBV18 ASSPRGRGFGYT
TRBJ1-1 12 NA TRBV29-1 SVERGRGVTEAF
TRBJ2-7 12 NA TRBV10-2 ASSGELGRYEQY
TRBJ2-7 14 few TRBV4-1 ASSHARTSGNYEQY
TRBJ1-6 12 few TRBV19 ASSLDGYNSPLH
TRBJ2-1 11 many TRBV6-2/TRBV6-3 ASSEVGSTEQF
TRBJ1-1 14 few TRBV2 ASSEGARSLNTEAF
TRBJ2-7 12 many TRBV6-2/TRBV6-3 ASRRTSGSYEQY
TRBJ1-3 19 few TRBV27 ASSLFAPGQVSFPSGNTIY
TRBJ2-1 12 many TRBV20-1 SASRTSGRNEQF
TRBJ1-5 15 NA TRBV5-8 ASSLECWGWCNQPQH
TRBJ1-2 12 many TRBV20-1 SAYLGEFHYGYT